These T cell receptor beta chains were read from a single sample in a study of cytomegalovirus exposure and HLA in healthy donors. TCRdb's copy holds only in-frame clones and misses some; the assay was immunoSEQ multiplex PCR. The table lists approximately 140,000 clones, 73% of them singletons. The sample taken for sequencing was PBMCs. Receptors were obtained from a human donor in good health. The conserved cysteine and the conserved F or W are not part of the CDR3 here. D genes are given only for firm matches.

cdr3_aa j_call v_call d_call cdr3_length
ASSYFDSNEQF TRBJ2-1 TRBV9 NA 11
ASGVTSAGDTQY TRBJ2-3 TRBV12-5 TRBD2 12
AWSAGRIYEQY TRBJ2-7 TRBV30 NA 11
ASSFFGSGAYEQY TRBJ2-7 TRBV7-9 NA 13
ASSPGLAGSTDTQY TRBJ2-3 TRBV5-1 TRBD2 14
ARIQFFNTGNTIY TRBJ1-3 TRBV9 NA 13
SVPLAVTYNEQF TRBJ2-1 TRBV29-1 NA 12
ASTGDRGGNQPQH TRBJ1-5 TRBV2 TRBD1 13
ASSLGFRGTDDNEQF TRBJ2-1 TRBV7-8 TRBD1 15
ASSQVAGGDNEQF TRBJ2-1 TRBV7-6 TRBD2 13
ASSLAGTAEAF TRBJ1-1 TRBV7-9 TRBD1 11
ASSQGQGLGLAGDEQY TRBJ2-7 TRBV14 TRBD2 16
ASGRGDRERELF TRBJ2-2 TRBV13 TRBD1 12
SDGTGGAHYGYT TRBJ1-2 TRBV29-1 TRBD1 12
ASSLADPTGLNTEAF TRBJ1-1 TRBV5-1 TRBD1 15
SVPLQGVGGYT TRBJ1-2 TRBV29-1 TRBD1 11
ASSYSRGGYEQY TRBJ2-7 TRBV6-5 NA 12
ASTRQGRVYNEQF TRBJ2-1 TRBV5-6 TRBD1 13